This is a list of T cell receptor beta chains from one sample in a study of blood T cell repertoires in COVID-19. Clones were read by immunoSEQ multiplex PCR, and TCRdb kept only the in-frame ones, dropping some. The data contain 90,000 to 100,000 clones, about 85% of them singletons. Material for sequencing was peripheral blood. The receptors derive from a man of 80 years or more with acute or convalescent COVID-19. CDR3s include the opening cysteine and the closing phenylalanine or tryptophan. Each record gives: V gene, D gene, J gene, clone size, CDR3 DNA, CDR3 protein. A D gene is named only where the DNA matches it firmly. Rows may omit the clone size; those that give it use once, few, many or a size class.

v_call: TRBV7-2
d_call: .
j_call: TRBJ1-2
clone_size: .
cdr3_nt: TGTGCCAGCAGCTTAGCGGGGCAGGGGCCCTATGGCTACACCTTC
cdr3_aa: CASSLAGQGPYGYTF

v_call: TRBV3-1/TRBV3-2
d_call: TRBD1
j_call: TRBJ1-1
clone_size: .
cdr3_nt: TGTGCCAGCAGCTTACGACAGGGGGGTATTGCTTTCTTT
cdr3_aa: CASSLRQGGIAFF

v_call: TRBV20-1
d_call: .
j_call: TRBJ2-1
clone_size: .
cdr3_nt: TGCAGTGCTAGTCGGCAGGGTGTTGTGCAGTTCTTC
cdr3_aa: CSASRQGVVQFF

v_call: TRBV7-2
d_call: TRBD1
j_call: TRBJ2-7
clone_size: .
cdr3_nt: TGTGCCAGCAGCTTAGGGACAGGGTTGGACGAGCAGTACTTC
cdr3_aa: CASSLGTGLDEQYF

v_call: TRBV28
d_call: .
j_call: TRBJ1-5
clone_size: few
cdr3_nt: TGTGCCAGCAACAATTCGGGGGGGCTCGGACAGCCCCAGCATTTT
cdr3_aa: CASNNSGGLGQPQHF

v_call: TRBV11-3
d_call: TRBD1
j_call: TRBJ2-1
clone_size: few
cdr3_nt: TGTGCCAGCAGCTTAGCACGGGGACAGATCAATGAGCAGTTCTTC
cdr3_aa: CASSLARGQINEQFF

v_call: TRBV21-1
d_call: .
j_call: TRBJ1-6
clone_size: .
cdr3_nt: TGTGCCAGCAGCAAACCCGGAGGCGTTAATAATTCACCCCTCCACTTT
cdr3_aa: CASSKPGGVNNSPLHF

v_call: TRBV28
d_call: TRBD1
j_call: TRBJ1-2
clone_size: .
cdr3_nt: TGTGCCAGCAGTTTGACAGGGATGCAGGGCTACACCTTC
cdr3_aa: CASSLTGMQGYTF

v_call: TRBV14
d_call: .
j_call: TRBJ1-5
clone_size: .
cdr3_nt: TGTGCCAGCAGCCAAGGCCTAGATCAGCCCCAGCATTTT
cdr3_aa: CASSQGLDQPQHF

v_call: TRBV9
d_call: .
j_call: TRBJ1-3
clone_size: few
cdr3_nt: TGTGCCAGCAGCGTAGTAGCCCTCCCCTACTCTGGAAACACCATATATTTT
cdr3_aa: CASSVVALPYSGNTIYF

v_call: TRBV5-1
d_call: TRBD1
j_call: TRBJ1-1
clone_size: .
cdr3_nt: TGCGCCAGCAGCTTGGGCGCAGGGGGCGGCACTGAAGCTTTCTTT
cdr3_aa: CASSLGAGGGTEAFF

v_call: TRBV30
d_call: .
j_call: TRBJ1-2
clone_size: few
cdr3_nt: TGTGCCTGGAGCGCAGGGGTAGCTAACTATGGCTACACCTTC
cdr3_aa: CAWSAGVANYGYTF

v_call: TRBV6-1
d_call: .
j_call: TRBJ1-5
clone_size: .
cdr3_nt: TGTGCCAGCAGTGACAGACAGGTTGGTGGGCCCCAGCATTTT
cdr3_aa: CASSDRQVGGPQHF

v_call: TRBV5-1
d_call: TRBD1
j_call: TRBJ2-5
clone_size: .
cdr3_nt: TGCGCCAGCAGCTTGAGGGGGCGACCCGACCAAGAGACCCAGTACTTC
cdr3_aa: CASSLRGRPDQETQYF

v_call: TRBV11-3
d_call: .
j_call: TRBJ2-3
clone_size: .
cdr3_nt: TGTGCCAGCAGCTTAGGCGGGGACACAGATACGCAGTATTTT
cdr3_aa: CASSLGGDTDTQYF

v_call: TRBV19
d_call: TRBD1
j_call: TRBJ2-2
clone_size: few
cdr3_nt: TGTGCCAGTAATAACAGGGGAGGGGAGCTGTTTTTT
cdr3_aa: CASNNRGGELFF

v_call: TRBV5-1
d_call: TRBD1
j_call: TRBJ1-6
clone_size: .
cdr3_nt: TGCGCCAGCAGAGGGACAGGGCCTTCACCCCTCCACTTT
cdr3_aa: CASRGTGPSPLHF

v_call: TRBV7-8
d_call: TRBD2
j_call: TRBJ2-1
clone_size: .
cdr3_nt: TGTGCCAGCAGCTTAGTAGCGGGAGGCTCCTACAATGAGCAGTTCTTC
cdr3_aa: CASSLVAGGSYNEQFF

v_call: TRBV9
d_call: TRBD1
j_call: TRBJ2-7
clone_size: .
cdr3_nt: TGTGCCAGCGGCCAAGGGGGCGGGTACGAGCAGTACTTC
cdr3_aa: CASGQGGGYEQYF

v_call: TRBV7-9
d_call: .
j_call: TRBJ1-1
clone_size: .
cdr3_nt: TGTGCCAGCAGCTTAAATCAGAACACTGAAGCTTTCTTT
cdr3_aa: CASSLNQNTEAFF

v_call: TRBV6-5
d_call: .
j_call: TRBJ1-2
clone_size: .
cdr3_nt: TGTGCCAGCAGCCGAACACAGGGTTATGGCTACACCTTC
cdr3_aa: CASSRTQGYGYTF

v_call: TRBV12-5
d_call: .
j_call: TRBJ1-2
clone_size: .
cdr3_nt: TGTGCTAGTGGTTTGGGGCAGATAAACTATGGCTACACCTTC
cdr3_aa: CASGLGQINYGYTF

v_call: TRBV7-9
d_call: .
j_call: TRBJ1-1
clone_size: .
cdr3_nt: TGTGCCAGCAGCTTTGGGAGGTCGAGGAATGAAGCTTTCTTT
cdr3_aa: CASSFGRSRNEAFF

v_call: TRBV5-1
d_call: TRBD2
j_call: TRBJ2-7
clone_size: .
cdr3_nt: TGCGCCAGCAGCTATGGACTAGCGGGAAGCTCCTACGAGCAGTACTTC
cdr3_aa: CASSYGLAGSSYEQYF

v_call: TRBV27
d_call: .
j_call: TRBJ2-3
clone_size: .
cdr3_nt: TGTGCCAGCAGTTTCGGAGGGAAGACAGATACGCAGTATTTT
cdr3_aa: CASSFGGKTDTQYF

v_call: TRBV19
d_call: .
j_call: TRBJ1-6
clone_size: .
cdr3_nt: TGTGCCAGTACCCTGTGGGGGCGCGATTCACCCCTCCACTTT
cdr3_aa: CASTLWGRDSPLHF

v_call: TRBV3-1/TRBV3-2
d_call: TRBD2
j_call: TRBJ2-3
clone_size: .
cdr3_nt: TGTGCCAGCAGCCCCCCAGGACTAGCGGGAGGGTTCCGGCAGTATTTT
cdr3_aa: CASSPPGLAGGFRQYF

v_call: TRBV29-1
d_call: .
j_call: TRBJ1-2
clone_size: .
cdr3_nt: TGCAGCGTTGATCCTAGTCAGACAGCCTATGGCTACACCTTC
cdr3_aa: CSVDPSQTAYGYTF

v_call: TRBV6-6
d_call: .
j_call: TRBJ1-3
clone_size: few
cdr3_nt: TGTGCCAGCAGTTACTCGGAGGTGGGGAGAGGAAACACCATATATTTT
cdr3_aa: CASSYSEVGRGNTIYF

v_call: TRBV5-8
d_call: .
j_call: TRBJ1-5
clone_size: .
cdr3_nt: TGTGCCAGCAGCCGGATGTGGGGGGGCAATCAGCCCCAGCATTTT
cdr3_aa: CASSRMWGGNQPQHF

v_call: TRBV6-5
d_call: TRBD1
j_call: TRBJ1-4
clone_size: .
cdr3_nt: TGTGCCAGCAGTATGCAGGGGGTTCAGGATGAAAAACTGTTTTTT
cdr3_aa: CASSMQGVQDEKLFF

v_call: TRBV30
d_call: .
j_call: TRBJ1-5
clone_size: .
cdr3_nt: TGTGCCTGGAGTGTATGGCGGAGCAATCAGCCCCAGCATTTT
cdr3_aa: CAWSVWRSNQPQHF

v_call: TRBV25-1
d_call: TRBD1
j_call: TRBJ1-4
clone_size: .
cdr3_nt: TGTGCCAGCAGTGGATCACAGGGGTGGAATGAAAAACTGTTTTTT
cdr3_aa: CASSGSQGWNEKLFF

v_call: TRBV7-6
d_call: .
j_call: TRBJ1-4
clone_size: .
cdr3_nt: TGTGCCAGCAGCTACTCCCCCGCCAGACAAGCAACTAATGAAAAACTGTTTTTT
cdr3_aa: CASSYSPARQATNEKLFF

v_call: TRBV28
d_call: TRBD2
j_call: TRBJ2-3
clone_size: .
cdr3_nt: TGTGCCAGCAGTCCCCTAGCGGGAAGCACAGATACGCAGTATTTT
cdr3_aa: CASSPLAGSTDTQYF

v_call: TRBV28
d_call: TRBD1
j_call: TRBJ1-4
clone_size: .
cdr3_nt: TGTGCCAGCAGCCCGGGACAGACGGTCGGGTCGAATGAAAAACTGTTTTTT
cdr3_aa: CASSPGQTVGSNEKLFF

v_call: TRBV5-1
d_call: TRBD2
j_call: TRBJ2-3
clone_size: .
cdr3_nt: TGCGCCAGCAGCTTGGCCTGGCTAGCGGGATACACAGATACGCAGTATTTT
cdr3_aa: CASSLAWLAGYTDTQYF

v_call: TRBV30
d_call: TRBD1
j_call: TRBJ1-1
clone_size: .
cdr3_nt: TGTGCCTGGAGAATTCGGTCACAGGGGAGGTCCACTGAAGCTTTCTTT
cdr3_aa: CAWRIRSQGRSTEAFF

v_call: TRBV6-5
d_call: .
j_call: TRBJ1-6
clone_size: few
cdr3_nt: TGTGCCAGCTCTAGGGGGGGGGCCGGGAATTCACCCCTCCACTTT
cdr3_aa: CASSRGGAGNSPLHF

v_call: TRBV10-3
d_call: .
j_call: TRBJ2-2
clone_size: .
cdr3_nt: TGTGCCATCAGTGTGGGGGGGAACACCGGGGAGCTGTTTTTT
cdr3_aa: CAISVGGNTGELFF

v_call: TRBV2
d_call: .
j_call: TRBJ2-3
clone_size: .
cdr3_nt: TGTGCCAGCAGTAGAGTCGCGGAGGTCACGCAGTATTTT
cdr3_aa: CASSRVAEVTQYF

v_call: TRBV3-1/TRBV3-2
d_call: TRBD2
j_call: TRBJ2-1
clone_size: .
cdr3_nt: TGTGCCAGCAGCCAAGATTGGGGGGGCAATGAGCAGTTCTTC
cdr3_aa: CASSQDWGGNEQFF

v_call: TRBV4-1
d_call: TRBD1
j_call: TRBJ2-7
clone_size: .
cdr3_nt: TGCGCCAGCAACCGAGGACAGGGTGTCCACGAGCAGTACTTC
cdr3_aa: CASNRGQGVHEQYF

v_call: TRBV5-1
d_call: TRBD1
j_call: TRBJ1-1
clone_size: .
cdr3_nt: TGCGCCAGCAGCCCGGGACAGCCGAACACTGAAGCTTTCTTT
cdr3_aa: CASSPGQPNTEAFF

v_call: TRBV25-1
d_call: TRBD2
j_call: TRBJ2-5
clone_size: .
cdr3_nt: TGTGCCAGCAGTGGGCCTTGGACTAGCGGGATGGACGAGACCCAGTACTTC
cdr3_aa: CASSGPWTSGMDETQYF